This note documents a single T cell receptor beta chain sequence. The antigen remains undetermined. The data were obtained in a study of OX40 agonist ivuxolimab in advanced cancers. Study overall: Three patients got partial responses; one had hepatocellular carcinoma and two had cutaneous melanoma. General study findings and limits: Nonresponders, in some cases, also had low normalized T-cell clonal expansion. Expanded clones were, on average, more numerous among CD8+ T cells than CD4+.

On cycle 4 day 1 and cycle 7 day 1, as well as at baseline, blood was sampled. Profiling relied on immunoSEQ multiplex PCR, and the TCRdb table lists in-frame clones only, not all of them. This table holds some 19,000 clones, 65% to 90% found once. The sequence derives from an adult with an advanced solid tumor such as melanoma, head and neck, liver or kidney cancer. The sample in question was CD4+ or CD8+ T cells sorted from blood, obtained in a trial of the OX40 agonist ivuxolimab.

The CDR3 region is CASSIAPGLFMEGYTF. The CDR3 DNA sequence: TGTGCCAGTAGTATTGCACCGGGACTTTTTATGGAGGGCTACACCTTC. The chain carries TRBV19 and TRBJ1-2; maybe TRBD1 (5 bases). Germline values: CDR1 LNHDA, CDR2 SQIVND (reference sequence). The ends were cut back, 3 bases at V and 8 bases at J, with 22 bases in the middle. The CDR3 sequence is 16 residues long.